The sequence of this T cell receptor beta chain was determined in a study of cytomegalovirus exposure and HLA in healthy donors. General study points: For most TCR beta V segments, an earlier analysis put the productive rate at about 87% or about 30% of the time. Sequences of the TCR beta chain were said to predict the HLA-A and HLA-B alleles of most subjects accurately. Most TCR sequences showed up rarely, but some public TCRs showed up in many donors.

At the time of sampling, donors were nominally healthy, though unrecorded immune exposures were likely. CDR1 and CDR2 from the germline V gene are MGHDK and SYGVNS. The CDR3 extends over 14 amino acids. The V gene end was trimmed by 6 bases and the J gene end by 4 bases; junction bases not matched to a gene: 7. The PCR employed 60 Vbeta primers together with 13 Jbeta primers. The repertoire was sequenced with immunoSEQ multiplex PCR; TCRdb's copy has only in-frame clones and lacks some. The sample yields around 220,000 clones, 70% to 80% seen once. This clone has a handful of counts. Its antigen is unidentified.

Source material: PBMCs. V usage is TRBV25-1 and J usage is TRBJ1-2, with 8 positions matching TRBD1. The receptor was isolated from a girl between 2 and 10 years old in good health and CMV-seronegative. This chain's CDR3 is CASSRRDRPYGYTF. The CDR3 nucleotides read TGTGCCAGCAGCCGCAGGGACAGGCCCTATGGCTACACCTTC.